These 12 T cell receptor beta chains share one sample of origin, sequenced in a study of blood T cell repertoires in COVID-19. The repertoire was sequenced with immunoSEQ multiplex PCR; TCRdb's copy has only in-frame clones and lacks some. The data show roughly 250,000 clones, approximately 88% seen once. The specimen sequenced was PBMCs or T cells enriched from blood (not recorded which). These receptors came from a woman between 40 and 55 years old with acute COVID-19.

This sequence joins TRBV19 and TRBJ2-7; 8 nucleotides line up with TRBD2. CDR1 LNHDA and CDR2 SQIVND come from the germline V gene (reference sequence). The CDR3 contains 13 residues. V lost 6 bases and J lost 2; bases outside the gene matches: 3. In nucleotides, the CDR3 is TGTGCCAGTAGCCTAGCGGGTCCCTACGAGCAGTACTTC. Protein sequence: CASSLAGPYEQYF. The variable domain in full, completed from reference TRBV19 and TRBJ2-7, reads DGGITQSPKYLFRKEGQNVTLSCEQNLNHDAMYWYRQDPGQGLRLIYYSQIVNDFQKGDIAEGYSVSREKKESFPLTVTSAQKNPTAFYLCASSLAGPYEQYFGPGTRLTVT.

This chain connects TRBV3-1 (or the pseudogene TRBV3-2) to TRBJ1-1; 11 nucleotides agree with TRBD1. The V gene end was trimmed by 4 bases and the J gene end by 2 bases; junction bases not matched to a gene: 6. Germline V gene data show CDR1 as LGHDT and CDR2 as YNNKEL (reference sequence). This CDR3 is 16 amino acids long. The CDR3 DNA follows: TGTGCCAGCAGCCTCAGGACAGGGGGCCCCAACACTGAAGCTTTCTTT. Translated: CASSLRTGGPNTEAFF.

The chain couples TRBV6-4 to TRBJ2-3; 11 nucleotides align to TRBD2. The CDR3 is 14 amino acids. Germline trimming cut 6 bases from V and 1 base from J; bases unmatched to any gene: 0. Germline CDR1 reads MRHNA; CDR2 reads SNTAGT. The CDR3 sequence is CASRTSGGTDTQYF. The CDR3 DNA reads TGTGCCAGCAGGACTAGCGGGGGCACAGATACGCAGTATTTT.

This rearrangement joins TRBV11-2 to TRBJ2-7; D is perhaps TRBD2 (5 bases). Deletions cut 5 bases from V and 3 bases from J, with 14 bases between. The CDR3 is 14 residues long. Per germline, CDR1 SGHAT and CDR2 FQNNGV. CDR3 residues: CASSPTRGFYEQYF. The CDR3, as DNA: TGTGCCAGCAGCCCCACTCGCGGGTTCTACGAGCAGTACTTC.

This chain uses TRBV24-1 with TRBJ1-2; tentatively, D is TRBD1 (6 bases). Trimming pared 9 bases from V and 7 bases from J, leaving 17 bases between. This CDR3 is built from 13 residues. The germline CDR1 and CDR2 sequences are KGHDR and SFDVKD. The CDR3, as DNA: TGTGCCACCTCTCCCACAGGGATGGTTGGCTACACCTTC. Its translation: CATSPTGMVGYTF.

The chain links TRBV28 to TRBJ1-1, with 9 bases lining up with TRBD1. This CDR3 spans 14 amino acids. CDR1 MDHEN and CDR2 SYDVKM come from the germline V gene. With 5 bases clipped from V and 5 bases from J, the junction kept 6 bases outside the gene matches. CDR3 bases: TGTGCCAGCAGTCCCGGGACAGGGCGGACTGAAGCTTTCTTT. Encoded protein: CASSPGTGRTEAFF.

The chain employs TRBV9 and TRBJ1-2; D call uncertain. CDR1 and CDR2 (germline): SGDLS, YYNGEE. V was shortened by 1 base and J by 4 bases, with 11 bases between the two germline ends. CDR3 length: 14 amino acids. The CDR3 nucleotides read TGTGCCAGCAGCGTATCCGGGTCTATCTATGGCTACACCTTC. This sequence encodes CASSVSGSIYGYTF.

This clone was observed a few times. The V gene is TRBV7-9, the J gene TRBJ2-7; 8 bases agree with TRBD1. Trimming took 3 bases from V and 6 from J; bases not matched to a gene: 1. Germline loops: CDR1 SEHNR, CDR2 FQNEAQ (reference sequence). The CDR3 has 12 residues. The CDR3 nucleotides are TGTGCCAGCAGCTTCGACAGGGGCGAGCAGTACGTC. It translates to CASSFDRGEQYV.

This chain uses TRBV9 with TRBJ1-2, with D maybe TRBD1 (6 bases). V was pared by 3 bases and J by 3 bases, with 18 bases between. Per the germline V gene, CDR1 is SGDLS and CDR2 is YYNGEE. This CDR3 is 16 amino acids long. In DNA form, the CDR3 reads TGTGCCAGCAGCGGACGCATAAAAGGGGGTGACTATGGCTACACCTTC. Its translation is CASSGRIKGGDYGYTF.

The chain recombines TRBV28 with TRBJ2-2; 8 bases are shared with TRBD1. Per germline, CDR1 MDHEN and CDR2 SYDVKM. V was clipped by 5 bases and J by 4 bases; unmatched bases: 3. The CDR3 loop spans 14 amino acids. CDR3: CASSPGGGTGELFF. CDR3 coding DNA: TGTGCCAGCAGTCCAGGGGGCGGCACCGGGGAGCTGTTTTTT. Filled out from reference TRBV28 and TRBJ2-2, the complete variable domain reads DVKVTQSSRYLVKRTGEKVFLECVQDMDHENMFWYRQDPGLGLRLIYFSYDVKMKEKGDIPEGYSVSREKKERFSLILESASTNQTSMYLCASSPGGGTGELFFGEGSRLTVL.

This chain connects TRBV3-1 (or the pseudogene TRBV3-2) to TRBJ1-1; D gene unclear. Trimming removed 3 bases from V and 2 bases from J, with 7 bases in between. The CDR3 has 13 residues. The germline CDR1 and CDR2 sequences are LGHDT and YNNKEL (reference sequence). DNA of the CDR3: TGTGCCAGCAGCCACGAGATTAACACTGAAGCTTTCTTT. This translates into CASSHEINTEAFF.

The gene calls are TRBV27 and TRBJ2-7, with 7 bases fitting TRBD2. CDR1 and CDR2 from the germline V gene are MNHEY and SMNVEV (reference sequence). CDR3 size: 14 residues. Unmatched junction bases numbered 8, after V lost 5 bases and J lost 4 bases. This CDR3 is CASSPLSGGYEQYV. CDR3 DNA: TGTGCCAGCAGTCCACTCTCCGGGGGGTACGAGCAGTACGTC.